The T cell receptor (beta chain) under discussion was sequenced for a study of blood T cell repertoires in COVID-19. This clone was observed once. Repertoires were generated with immunoSEQ multiplex PCR, while TCRdb's copy carries only in-frame clones and drops some. The sample has about 180,000 clones; roughly 87% are singletons. The TCR comes from a woman in her forties or fifties with acute or convalescent COVID-19. Material for sequencing was peripheral blood.

The CDR3 DNA is TGTGCCAGCAGCCAACCCCCACTAACCCAGGGCAACACTGAAGCTTTCTTT. Translation gives CASSQPPLTQGNTEAFF. V usage is TRBV3-1 (or the pseudogene TRBV3-2) and J usage is TRBJ1-1; D might be TRBD1 (5 bases). CDR3 length equals 17 residues. V was trimmed by 2 bases and J by 2 bases, leaving 18 bases between them. The germline gives CDR1 LGHDT, CDR2 YNNKEL (reference sequence).